The clone carrying this T cell receptor beta chain turned up a few times. The J segment lost 5 bases and the V segment lost 8 bases, leaving 19 bases of the junction unmatched. This CDR3 spans 18 amino acids. The germline V gene encodes CDR1 SNHLY and CDR2 FYNNEI. The sample comes from a study of shared T cell receptors in the human thymus. Using immunoSEQ multiplex PCR, the repertoire was profiled, and TCRdb retains in-frame clones only, with some absent. The sample lists hundreds of thousands of clones, more than 70% occurring once. The data also belong to a second study, concerning human thymus T cells. Per that study: The donor group consisted of healthy Finnish infants who were having corrective surgery for congenital heart defects. Related research has reported that thymic repertoires overlap highly among unrelated individuals.

This sequence was found in a boy in the first two years of life with a congenital heart defect. Sequencing was carried out using thymocytes. The chain joins TRBV2 to TRBJ1-2; 11 bases are shared with TRBD1. The CDR3 nucleotides read TGTGCCAGCCGGGAAAGCCGGGACAGGGGGTATGGTGGGTATGGCTACACCTTC. Its translation is CASRESRDRGYGGYGYTF.